These 20 T cell receptor beta chains were sequenced from one sample in a study of cytotoxic CD8 clonotypes in ibrutinib-treated CLL. TCRdb keeps only in-frame clones here, not all; method: immunoSEQ multiplex PCR. The sample shows 150,000 to 250,000 clones, about two thirds of them seen only once. The sample in question was PBMCs, obtained after 24 months of ibrutinib treatment. The source is a human donor with chronic lymphocytic leukemia.

This clone was picked up a small number of times. The chain links TRBV21-1 to TRBJ1-4; no DNA check was done on the table's D call, TRBD1. TRBV21-1 is a pseudogene segment. This CDR3 spans 14 amino acids. CDR3 protein: CASSPQGINEKLFF. For the CDR3, the DNA is TGTGCCAGCAGTCCACAGGGAATTAATGAAAAACTGTTTTTT.

The table lists this clone with a count of one. This chain connects TRBV10-3 to TRBJ1-5; maybe TRBD1 (6 bases). The CDR3 runs to 15 residues. V shed 5 bases and J shed 4 bases, with 15 bases lying between them. Germline-derived CDR1 and CDR2 are ENHRY and SYGVKD. CDR3 protein: CAISPEDRNNQPQHF. In DNA form, the CDR3 reads TGTGCCATCAGTCCTGAAGACAGGAATAATCAGCCCCAGCATTTT.

This clone has just a few counts. This rearrangement joins TRBV6-6 to TRBJ2-3; D is possibly TRBD2 (6 bases). The CDR3 is 16 residues long. Germline V gives CDR1 MNHNY, CDR2 SVGAGI (reference sequence). Trimming removed 2 bases at V and 2 bases at J, with 14 bases between. In DNA, the CDR3 is TGTGCCAGCAGTTACGGAAATAGCGGCTACACAGATACGCAGTATTTT. This gives the protein CASSYGNSGYTDTQYF.

This clone was counted a few times. The J gene is TRBJ1-2, the V gene TRBV27, with D hard to call. CDR1 and CDR2 (germline): MNHEY, SMNVEV (reference sequence). Between the trimmed V and J ends, which lost 5 bases and 4 bases, there was a span of 11 bases. This CDR3 has 13 amino acids. The DNA of the CDR3 is TGTGCCAGCAGTCCCAGCTCGGCCTATGGCTACACCTTC. This sequence encodes CASSPSSAYGYTF.

The chain's CDR3 is CASNQQGQGYGYTF. The CDR3 DNA reads as TGTGCCAGCAACCAACAGGGGCAAGGCTATGGCTACACCTTC. V gene TRBV11-2 combines with J gene TRBJ1-2, with 7 nucleotides matching TRBD1. V shed 7 bases and J 4 bases; nucleotides not matched to a gene: 9. Germline V gene data show CDR1 as SGHAT and CDR2 as FQNNGV. This CDR3 region has 14 residues. Based on the CDR3 plus reference TRBV11-2 and TRBJ1-2, the full variable domain is EAGVAQSPRYKIIEKRQSVAFWCNPISGHATLYWYQQILGQGPKLLIQFQNNGVVDDSQLPKDRFSAERLKGVDSTLKIQPAKLEDSAVYLCASNQQGQGYGYTFGSGTRLTVV.

This clone appeared a few times. The rearrangement links TRBV5-6 to TRBJ1-3; D is unresolved. The CDR3 consists of 15 residues. Trimming stripped 2 bases from V and 0 bases from J, with 9 bases between. CDR1 SGHDT and CDR2 YYEEEE come from the germline V gene. The CDR3 loop reads CASSFGESSGNTIYF. The CDR3 DNA follows: TGTGCCAGCAGCTTTGGGGAGAGCTCTGGAAACACCATATATTTT.

This clone appeared a few times. Here the CDR3 reads CASSQPGQGSRGAVDEQYF. The CDR3, as DNA: TGCGCCAGCAGCCAACCGGGACAGGGTTCGCGGGGTGCCGTCGACGAGCAGTACTTC. This sequence joins TRBV4-1 and TRBJ2-7; 9 positions match TRBD1. The CDR3 covers 19 residues. The germline CDR1 and CDR2 sequences are MGHRA and YSYEKL. V trimming: 2 bases; J trimming: 5 bases; junction bases outside the gene matches: 19.

The chain recombines TRBV30 with TRBJ1-5; no reliable D call. This CDR3 comprises 13 residues. Trimming left V 4 bases short and J 3 bases short, with 10 bases between. Germline assignment: CDR1 GTSNPN and CDR2 SVGIG (reference sequence). CDR3 sequence reads: CAWIRGYNQPQHF. DNA of the CDR3: TGTGCCTGGATACGGGGTTACAATCAGCCCCAGCATTTT. Full variable domain (remainder filled in from reference TRBV30 and TRBJ1-5): SQTIHQWPATLVQPVGSPLSLECTVEGTSNPNLYWYRQAAGRGLQLLFYSVGIGQISSEVPQNLSASRPQDRQFILSSKKLLLSDSGFYLCAWIRGYNQPQHFGDGTRLSIL.

The rearrangement links TRBV30 to TRBJ2-1, with 14 bases aligning to TRBD2. In germline, CDR1 is GTSNPN, CDR2 SVGIG (reference sequence). J gave up 7 bases and V 5 bases, and 7 bases lay outside the gene matches. The CDR3 sequence is 15 residues long. CDR3 sequence (DNA): TGTGCCTGGGCAGGGACTAGCGGGAGTGCGAATGAGCAGTTCTTC. Residues: CAWAGTSGSANEQFF. The whole variable domain, filled in from reference TRBV30 and TRBJ2-1, reads SQTIHQWPATLVQPVGSPLSLECTVEGTSNPNLYWYRQAAGRGLQLLFYSVGIGQISSEVPQNLSASRPQDRQFILSSKKLLLSDSGFYLCAWAGTSGSANEQFFGPGTRLTVL.

This clone was picked up a small number of times. CDR3 amino acids: CASSLVWGEGPQHF. For the CDR3, the DNA is TGCGCCAGCAGCTTGGTTTGGGGGGAGGGGCCCCAGCATTTT. This chain uses TRBV5-1 with TRBJ1-5; perhaps TRBD1 as D (5 bases). The germline V gene has CDR1 SGHRS and CDR2 YFSETQ. CDR3 length: 14 residues. V was pared by 0 bases and J by 9 bases, with 13 bases between.

Concerning this clone itself: The junction does not match germline at one end; this may be a read error. V gene TRBV29-1 combines with J gene TRBJ2-2; D perhaps matches TRBD1 (6 bases). Germline V lookup: CDR1 SQVTM, CDR2 ANQGSEA. CDR3 length: 14 residues. The CDR3 DNA reads TGCAGCGTCGAAGGGGGATTTAGCACCGGGGAGCTGTTTTTT. Amino acid sequence: CSVEGGFSTGELFF.

This clone showed up just a few times. CDR3 in DNA: TGTGCCAGCAGTTTACAGGGTTCCAATCAGCCCCAGCATTTT. Amino acid sequence: CASSLQGSNQPQHF. The chain links TRBV2 to TRBJ1-5, with D perhaps TRBD1 (6 bases). Germline values: CDR1 SNHLY, CDR2 FYNNEI. The CDR3 runs 14 residues. V lost 5 bases and J 3 bases, leaving 11 bases between the germline ends.

This clone was seen a handful of times. V gene TRBV4-1 combines with J gene TRBJ1-2; D ambiguous. Deletions cut 0 bases from V and 5 bases from J, with 10 bases between. Germline loops: CDR1 MGHRA, CDR2 YSYEKL. The CDR3 has 14 amino acids. CDR3 nucleotides: TGCGCCAGCAGCCAAGATGGTAAAGTGTATGGCTACACCTTC. This encodes CASSQDGKVYGYTF.

The chain links TRBV5-4 to TRBJ2-2; 8 bases match TRBD1. The germline gives CDR1 SGHNT, CDR2 YYREEE (reference sequence). The trim removed 3 bases at V and 7 bases at J, leaving 2 bases unmatched. The CDR3 runs to 13 residues. The CDR3 DNA reads as TGTGCCAGCAGCTCAGACAGGGGCGGGGAGCTGTTTTTT. Encoded protein: CASSSDRGGELFF. The variable domain in full, completed from reference TRBV5-4 and TRBJ2-2, reads ETGVTQSPTHLIKTRGQQVTLRCSSQSGHNTVSWYQQALGQGPQFIFQYYREEENGRGNFPPRFSGLQFPNYSSELNVNALELDDSALYLCASSSDRGGELFFGEGSRLTVL.

This clone turned up a few times. The CDR3 sequence is CASSLDPGTSKAQYF. The CDR3 nucleotides are TGCGCCAGCAGCTTGGACCCCGGGACTAGCAAAGCGCAGTACTTC. This chain links TRBV5-1 with TRBJ2-7, with 9 bases aligning to TRBD2. The CDR3 totals 15 residues. Per the germline V gene, CDR1 is SGHRS and CDR2 is YFSETQ. Trimming removed 0 bases from V and 9 bases from J; junction bases left unmatched: 10.

There are a few counts of this clone. The chain is built from TRBV11-2 and TRBJ2-5; D gene uncertain. Trimming pared 6 bases from V and 4 bases from J, leaving 12 bases between. The germline V gene encodes CDR1 SGHAT and CDR2 FQNNGV. The CDR3 runs 13 residues. The CDR3 is CASSPVIGETQYF. The CDR3 DNA reads as TGTGCCAGCAGTCCAGTGATTGGAGAGACCCAGTACTTC. Using reference TRBV11-2 and TRBJ2-5 for the parts outside the CDR3, the full variable domain is EAGVAQSPRYKIIEKRQSVAFWCNPISGHATLYWYQQILGQGPKLLIQFQNNGVVDDSQLPKDRFSAERLKGVDSTLKIQPAKLEDSAVYLCASSPVIGETQYFGPGTRLLVL.

V and J are TRBV9 and TRBJ2-7; a possible D gene is TRBD2 (5 bases). Trimming stripped 4 bases from V and 2 bases from J, with 10 bases between. The V gene's germline CDR1 is SGDLS and CDR2 YYNGEE. CDR3 length: 13 amino acids. The DNA of the CDR3 is TGTGCCAGCAGCAGTGCCGGGACCTACGAGCAGTACTTC. Its translation: CASSSAGTYEQYF.

The V and J genes are TRBV9 and TRBJ1-5; D is unresolved. V was shortened by 0 bases and J by 6 bases, with 10 bases between the two germline ends. The CDR3 extends over 14 amino acids. Looked up from germline, CDR1 is SGDLS and CDR2 is YYNGEE. CDR3 sequence reads: CASSVGVSGQPQHF. The DNA for the CDR3 is TGTGCCAGCAGCGTAGGAGTGTCGGGTCAGCCCCAGCATTTT.

This clone came up once. The chain couples TRBV7-7 to TRBJ2-1; D may correspond to TRBD1 or TRBD2 (6 bases each). From germline, CDR1 is SSHAT and CDR2 FNYEAQ (reference sequence). Deletions cut 5 bases from V and 6 bases from J, with 14 bases between. The CDR3 is made up of 14 amino acids. CDR3 DNA: TGTGCCAGCAGCATAAACAGGGAGGTCAATGAGCAGTTCTTC. Protein product: CASSINREVNEQFF. Supplemented by reference TRBV7-7 and TRBJ2-1, the full variable domain reads GAGVSQSPRYKVTKRGQDVTLRCDPISSHATLYWYQQALGQGPEFLTYFNYEAQPDKSGLPSDRFSAERPEGSISTLTIQRTEQRDSAMYRCASSINREVNEQFFGPGTRLTVL.

This clone has a handful of counts. This chain uses TRBV9 with TRBJ1-2; TRBD1 aligns across 8 bases. Looked up from germline, CDR1 is SGDLS and CDR2 is YYNGEE. After removal of 0 bases from V and 6 bases from J, the junction contained 7 bases not matched to a gene. The CDR3 loop spans 15 amino acids. CDR3 sequence: CASSVATVTGDGYTF. The DNA of the CDR3 is TGTGCCAGCAGCGTAGCTACGGTGACAGGGGATGGCTACACCTTC.